This T cell receptor beta chain was captured by sequencing in a study of control samples from healthy donors and cancer patients. Generated by immunoSEQ multiplex PCR, the TCRdb table keeps only in-frame clones and is missing some. The table includes some 150,000 clones, approximately 88% detected once. Germline V CDR1 and CDR2: SNHLY, FYNNEI. The CDR3 loop spans 14 amino acids. The V gene lost 2 bases and the J gene lost 1 base, with 8 bases spanning the gap. This TCR was sampled from a man aged 25-45 years in good health. The specimen sequenced was blood. The chain carries TRBV2 and TRBJ1-1; D call uncertain. The CDR3 is CASSEPYTNTEAFF. The DNA for the CDR3 is TGTGCCAGCAGTGAACCGTACACGAACACTGAAGCTTTCTTT.